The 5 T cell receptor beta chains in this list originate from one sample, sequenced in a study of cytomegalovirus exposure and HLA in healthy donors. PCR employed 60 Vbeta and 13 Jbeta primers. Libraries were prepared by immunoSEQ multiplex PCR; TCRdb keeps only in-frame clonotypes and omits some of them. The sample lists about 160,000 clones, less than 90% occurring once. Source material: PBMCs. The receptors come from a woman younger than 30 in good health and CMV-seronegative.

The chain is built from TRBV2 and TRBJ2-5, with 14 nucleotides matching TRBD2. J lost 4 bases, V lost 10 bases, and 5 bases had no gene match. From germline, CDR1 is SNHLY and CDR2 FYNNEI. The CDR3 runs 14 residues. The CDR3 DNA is TGTGCCACCGAGACTAGCGGGGGGGCAGAGACCCAGTACTTC. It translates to CATETSGGAETQYF.

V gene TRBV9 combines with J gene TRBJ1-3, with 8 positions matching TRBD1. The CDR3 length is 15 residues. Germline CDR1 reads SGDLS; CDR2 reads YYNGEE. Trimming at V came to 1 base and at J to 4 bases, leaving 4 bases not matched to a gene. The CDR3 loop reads CASSVQGAMGNTIYF. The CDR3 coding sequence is TGTGCCAGCAGCGTACAGGGGGCGATGGGAAACACCATATATTTT.

The CDR3 loop reads CASSDSYEQYF. The DNA for the CDR3 is TGTGCCAGCAGTGATAGCTACGAGCAGTACTTC. The V gene is TRBV25-1, the J gene TRBJ2-7; D not resolved. The V gene lost 3 bases and the J gene lost 3 bases, with 3 bases spanning the gap. CDR3 length: 11 residues. Germline CDR1 reads MGHDK; CDR2 reads SYGVNS.

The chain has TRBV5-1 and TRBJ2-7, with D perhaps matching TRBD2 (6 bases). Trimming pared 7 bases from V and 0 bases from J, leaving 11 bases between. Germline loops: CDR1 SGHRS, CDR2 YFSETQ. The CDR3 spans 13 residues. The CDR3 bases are TGCGCCAGCCGCAGGACTAACTCCTACGAGCAGTACTTC. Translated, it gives CASRRTNSYEQYF.

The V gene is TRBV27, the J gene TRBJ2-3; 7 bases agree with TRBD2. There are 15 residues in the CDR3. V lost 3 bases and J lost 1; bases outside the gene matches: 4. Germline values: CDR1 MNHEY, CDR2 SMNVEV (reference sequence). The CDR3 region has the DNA TGTGCCAGCAGTTTGTTGCTAGCGGGCACAGATACGCAGTATTTT. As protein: CASSLLLAGTDTQYF.